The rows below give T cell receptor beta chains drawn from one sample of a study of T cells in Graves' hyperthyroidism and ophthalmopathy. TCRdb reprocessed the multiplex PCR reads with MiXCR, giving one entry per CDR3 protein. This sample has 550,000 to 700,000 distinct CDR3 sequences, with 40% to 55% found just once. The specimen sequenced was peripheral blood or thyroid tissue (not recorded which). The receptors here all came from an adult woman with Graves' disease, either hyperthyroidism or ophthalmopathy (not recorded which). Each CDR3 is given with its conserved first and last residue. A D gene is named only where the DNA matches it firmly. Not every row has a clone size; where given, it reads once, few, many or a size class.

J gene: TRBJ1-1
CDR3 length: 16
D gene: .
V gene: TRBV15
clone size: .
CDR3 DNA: TGTGCCACCAGCAGAGATGCTCCAGGGAAGAACACTGAAGCTTTCTTT
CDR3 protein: CATSRDAPGKNTEAFF

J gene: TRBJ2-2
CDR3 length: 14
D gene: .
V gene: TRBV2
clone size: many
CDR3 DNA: TGTGCCAGCAGTGAAGCAGGAGGATCCGGGGAGCTGTTTTTT
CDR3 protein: CASSEAGGSGELFF

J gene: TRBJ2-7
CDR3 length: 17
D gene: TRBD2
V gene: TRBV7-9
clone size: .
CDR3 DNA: TGTGCCAGCAGCCCCCTTAGCGGGGCAGGGTCTACCCACGAGCAGTACTTC
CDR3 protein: CASSPLSGAGSTHEQYF

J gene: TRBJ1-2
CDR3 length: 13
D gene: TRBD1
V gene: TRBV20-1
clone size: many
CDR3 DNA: TGCAGTGCTGTGGACAGGAGGTACTATGGCTACACCTTC
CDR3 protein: CSAVDRRYYGYTF

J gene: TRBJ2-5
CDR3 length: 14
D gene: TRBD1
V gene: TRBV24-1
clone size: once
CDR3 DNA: TGTGCCACCAGTGACCCGGACAGGGTAGAGACCCAGTACTTC
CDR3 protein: CATSDPDRVETQYF

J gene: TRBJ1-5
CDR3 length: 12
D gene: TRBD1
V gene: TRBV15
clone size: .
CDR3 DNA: TGTGCCACGGGACAGACCAATCAGCCCCAGCATTTT
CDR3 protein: CATGQTNQPQHF

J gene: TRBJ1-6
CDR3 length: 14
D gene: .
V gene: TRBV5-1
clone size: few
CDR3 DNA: TGCGCCAGCAGCTTGGTTGGGGGCGGATCACCCCTCCACTTT
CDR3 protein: CASSLVGGGSPLHF

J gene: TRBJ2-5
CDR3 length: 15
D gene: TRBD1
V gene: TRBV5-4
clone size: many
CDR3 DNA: TGTGCCAGCAGCTTGGGGGGACAGGGGGCAGAGACCCAGTACTTC
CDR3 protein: CASSLGGQGAETQYF

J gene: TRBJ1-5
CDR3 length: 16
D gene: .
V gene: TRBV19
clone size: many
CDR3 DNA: TGTGCCAGTAGTGCAACCCTGTGGGGGAGCAATCAGCCCCAGCATTTT
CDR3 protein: CASSATLWGSNQPQHF

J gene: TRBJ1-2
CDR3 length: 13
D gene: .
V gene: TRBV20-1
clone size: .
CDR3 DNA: TGCAGTGCTAGTGGGGGCACAGGGTATGGCTACACCTTC
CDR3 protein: CSASGGTGYGYTF